This passage covers 19 T cell receptor beta chains from one sample sequenced in a study of T cell repertoires in cytomegalovirus infection. Each CDR3 protein is one row after TCRdb ran MiXCR on the reads. The data show fewer than 65,000 distinct CDR3 sequences, around a fifth seen once. These receptors have no identified antigens. The specimen comprised CD8+ T cells from cultured PBMCs, sampled from culture after CMV antigen stimulation. The receptors stem from a human donor in good health (CMV status not recorded). Some clones in this sample may be carry-over from other donors' samples.

The chain couples TRBV7-6 to TRBJ1-1; the D is unclear. The V end lost 0 bases, the J end lost 1 base, and 15 bases lay between the germline ends. Germline CDR1 is SGHVS and CDR2 is FNYEAQ. CDR3 length: 17 amino acids. This CDR3 is CASSLAGFEWWNTEAFF. The CDR3 DNA sequence: TGTGCCAGCAGCTTAGCAGGGTTCGAGTGGTGGAACACTGAAGCTTTCTTT.

This clonotype was seen ten or more times. The chain combines TRBV27 with TRBJ2-7; D remains ambiguous. V lost 7 bases to trimming and J lost 5 bases, with 15 bases between them. The CDR3 sequence is 13 residues long. Germline CDR1 MNHEY, CDR2 SMNVEV (reference sequence). The CDR3 is CASKKTGRNEQYF. The CDR3 DNA reads as TGTGCCAGCAAGAAGACCGGAAGGAACGAGCAGTACTTC.

Only a few counts were recorded for this clonotype. The gene calls are TRBV20-1 and TRBJ1-2, with 11 bases that match TRBD1. Germline V gene lookup returns CDR1 DFQATT and CDR2 SNEGSKA (reference sequence). The ends lost 5 bases at V and 8 bases at J; junction bases unmatched: 7. The CDR3 is made up of 13 amino acids. This CDR3 reads CSALDRGRGGYTF. DNA of the CDR3: TGCAGTGCTTTGGACAGGGGGCGCGGAGGCTACACCTTC.

The chain recombines TRBV6-5 with TRBJ1-1; D unclear. V was cut by 6 bases and J by 0 bases, with 8 bases left in between. CDR3 length equals 13 residues. Germline lookup yields CDR1 MNHEY and CDR2 SVGAGI. CDR3 sequence: CASRTGLNTEAFF. As DNA, the CDR3 is TGTGCCAGCAGAACCGGGCTGAACACTGAAGCTTTCTTT.

With respect to this clonotype: Compared with germline, one end of the junction differs, possibly owing to a read error. The rearrangement joins TRBV20-1 to TRBJ2-7; TRBD1 is a possible D gene (6 bases). Germline assignment: CDR1 DFQATT and CDR2 SNEGSKA (reference sequence). This CDR3 has 13 amino acids. The CDR3 DNA reads as TGCAGTGCTAGGCCGGGACACAACTACGAGCAATACTTC. It specifies CSARPGHNYEQYF.

This clonotype appeared many times. This chain joins TRBV12-3 or TRBV12-4 and TRBJ1-5; TRBD1 might be the D (5 bases). V was cut by 0 bases and J by 7 bases, with 13 bases left in between. The CDR3 extends over 15 amino acids. The CDR3: CASSLAGGTKQPQHF. DNA of the CDR3: TGTGCCAGCAGTTTAGCGGGGGGGACGAAGCAGCCCCAGCATTTT.

The V call is TRBV7-2, the J call TRBJ2-7; D is tentatively TRBD1 or TRBD2 (5 bases each). CDR1 is SGHTA and CDR2 is FQGNSA in the germline V gene. CDR3 length: 14 amino acids. V was clipped by 4 bases and J by 5 bases, with 15 bases between them. CDR3 in DNA: TGTGCCAGCAGCTCCCCCGGGACCCCCAACGAGCAGTACTTC. Amino acid sequence: CASSSPGTPNEQYF.

This clonotype was detected a few times. The chain recombines TRBV6-5 with TRBJ2-2; D gene ambiguous. V lost 0 bases, J lost 3 bases, and 5 bases lay in between. CDR1 and CDR2 (germline): MNHEY, SVGAGI. This CDR3 has 14 residues. In DNA, the CDR3 is TGTGCCAGCAGTTACTCGATGGACACCGGGGAGCTGTTTTTT. Protein product: CASSYSMDTGELFF.

The rearrangement joins TRBV4-3 to TRBJ2-7, with a weak D call TRBD1 (6 bases). This CDR3 comprises 15 residues. Between the trimmed V and J ends, which lost 2 bases and 2 bases, there was a span of 13 bases. In germline, CDR1 is LGHNA, CDR2 YSLEER. Here the CDR3 DNA reads TGCGCCAGCAGCCAATCAACGACAGGTCCCTACGAGCAGTACTTC. Translated, it gives CASSQSTTGPYEQYF.

The rearrangement links TRBV6-6 to TRBJ2-5, with no clear D. Looked up from germline, CDR1 is MNHNY and CDR2 is SVGAGI (reference sequence). With 6 bases removed from V and 1 base from J, the gap between germline ends came to 15 bases. CDR3 length: 15 amino acids. Here the CDR3 reads CASSPTNWLQETQYF. Written as DNA, the CDR3 is TGTGCCAGCAGCCCCACGAATTGGCTCCAAGAGACCCAGTACTTC.

This clonotype was detected only a few times. The chain combines TRBV7-9 with TRBJ2-7, with 9 bases that match TRBD1. V lost 4 bases to trimming and J lost 3 bases; unmatched junction nucleotides: 4. CDR3 length: 14 amino acids. Germline V gene data show CDR1 as SEHNR and CDR2 as FQNEAQ (reference sequence). CDR3 coding DNA: TGTGCCAGCAGCTCCGGGACAGGGTACTACGAGCAGTACTTC. This encodes CASSSGTGYYEQYF.

The J gene is TRBJ1-5, the V gene TRBV7-6; 12 nucleotides match TRBD1. Germline values: CDR1 SGHVS, CDR2 FNYEAQ. The CDR3 runs 15 residues. V shed 5 bases, J shed 7 bases, and the junction held 6 bases outside the gene matches. CDR3 sequence: CASSQGQGAGQPQHF. The CDR3 DNA follows: TGTGCCAGCAGCCAGGGACAGGGGGCCGGGCAGCCCCAGCATTTT.

This clonotype showed up just a few times. The V and J genes are TRBV7-2 and TRBJ2-5; 7 bases are shared with TRBD1. Unmatched junction bases numbered 4, after V lost 4 bases and J lost 5 bases. This CDR3 contains 13 residues. Germline CDR1 is SGHTA and CDR2 is FQGNSA. Here the CDR3 reads CASSYEGAETQYF. As DNA, the CDR3 is TGTGCCAGCAGCTACGAGGGGGCTGAGACCCAGTACTTC.

The rearrangement joins TRBV20-1 to TRBJ2-2, with a weak D call TRBD1 (6 bases). Trimming pared 2 bases from V and 5 bases from J, leaving 15 bases between. The length of the CDR3 is 15 residues. Germline CDR1 and CDR2: DFQATT and SNEGSKA (reference sequence). In nucleotides, the CDR3 is TGCAGTGCTAGAAACGAAGGGGGTCAGACCGGGGAGCTGTTTTTT. Amino acids: CSARNEGGQTGELFF.

This clonotype has more than one count but fewer than ten. The chain employs TRBV6-1 and TRBJ2-1; D perhaps matches TRBD1 (7 bases). Germline CDR1 MNHNS, CDR2 SASEGT. The V end was cut by 0 bases, the J end by 8 bases, with 11 bases between. The CDR3 length is 14 residues. The CDR3 sequence is CASSEAAGGHEQFF. CDR3 DNA: TGTGCCAGCAGTGAAGCGGCAGGGGGGCATGAGCAGTTCTTC.

The gene calls are TRBV7-3 and TRBJ2-1; D possibly corresponds to TRBD2 (5 bases). CDR3 length: 15 residues. CDR1 SGHTA and CDR2 FQGTGA come from the germline V gene. The V end was cut by 5 bases, the J end by 2 bases, with 13 bases between. CDR3: CASSTPDSAYNEQFF. In DNA form, the CDR3 reads TGTGCCAGCAGCACCCCGGACTCGGCCTACAATGAGCAGTTCTTC.

This clonotype was detected a few times. This chain joins TRBV19 and TRBJ1-2; 8 bases fit TRBD1. There are 14 residues in the CDR3. Germline CDR1 is LNHDA and CDR2 is SQIVND (reference sequence). V lost 5 bases to trimming and J lost 4 bases; unmatched junction nucleotides: 6. CDR3 in amino acids: CASSPQDRGYGYTF. The CDR3 DNA follows: TGTGCCAGTAGTCCCCAAGACAGGGGCTATGGCTACACCTTC. Combining the CDR3 with reference TRBV19 and TRBJ1-2 gives the whole variable domain DGGITQSPKYLFRKEGQNVTLSCEQNLNHDAMYWYRQDPGQGLRLIYYSQIVNDFQKGDIAEGYSVSREKKESFPLTVTSAQKNPTAFYLCASSPQDRGYGYTFGSGTRLTVV.

This clonotype has only a few counts. The rearrangement links TRBV27 to TRBJ2-6, with no clear D. The CDR3 consists of 12 residues. Trimming removed 4 bases at V and 4 bases at J, with 2 bases between. The germline CDR1 and CDR2 sequences are MNHEY and SMNVEV (reference sequence). The DNA of the CDR3 is TGTGCCAGCAGTTCCGGGGCCAACGTCCTGACTTTC. Residues: CASSSGANVLTF.

This clonotype occurred a few times. The rearrangement joins TRBV6-5 to TRBJ2-1; D uncertain. This CDR3 contains 16 residues. CDR1 is MNHEY and CDR2 is SVGAGI in the germline V gene. Deletions cut 4 bases from V and 5 bases from J, with 18 bases between. Here the CDR3 reads CASSSLSRIIDNEQFF. In DNA, the CDR3 is TGTGCCAGCAGTTCCCTGAGTAGGATAATCGACAATGAGCAGTTCTTC.